The source of this T cell receptor (beta chain) is a study of beta chain features in type 1 diabetes. Study results and limitations: All four CD4+ subsets of Type 1 diabetes patients contained TCRB CDR3s that were moderately but significantly shorter. For patients, the naive, central memory and Treg TCRB repertoires appeared more alike than for healthy donors.

This clone was seen more than once but under ten times. The antigen is not known. Investigators reverse transcribed all isolated RNA, so they sequenced expressed TCRB transcripts. Produced via immunoSEQ multiplex PCR; TCRdb's table is partial and in-frame only. This table has roughly 50,000 clones, approximately 40% appearing once. Central memory, naive, regulatory and stem cell-like memory CD4+ cells were sorted by CD45RO/CCR7/CD25/CD127/CD95/CD27. Sorted populations were all over 98% pure. The trim removed 7 bases at V and 11 bases at J, leaving 12 bases unmatched. The length of the CDR3 is 15 residues. CDR1 is MDHEN and CDR2 is SYDVKM in the germline V gene.

Sequencing input: stem cell memory CD4+ T cells from blood. The V gene is TRBV28, the J gene TRBJ1-5; TRBD1 matches at 12 bases. The TCR originated in a man aged 30 to 45 with type 1 diabetes. CDR3 residues: CASTLRDRGPGSQHF. CDR3 DNA sequence: TGTGCCAGCACCCTTCGGGACAGGGGGCCCGGGTCCCAGCATTTT. The entire variable domain, with the rest obtained from reference TRBV28 and TRBJ1-5, is as follows: DVKVTQSSRYLVKRTGEKVFLECVQDMDHENMFWYRQDPGLGLRLIYFSYDVKMKEKGDIPEGYSVSREKKERFSLILESASTNQTSMYLCASTLRDRGPGSQHFGDGTRLSIL.